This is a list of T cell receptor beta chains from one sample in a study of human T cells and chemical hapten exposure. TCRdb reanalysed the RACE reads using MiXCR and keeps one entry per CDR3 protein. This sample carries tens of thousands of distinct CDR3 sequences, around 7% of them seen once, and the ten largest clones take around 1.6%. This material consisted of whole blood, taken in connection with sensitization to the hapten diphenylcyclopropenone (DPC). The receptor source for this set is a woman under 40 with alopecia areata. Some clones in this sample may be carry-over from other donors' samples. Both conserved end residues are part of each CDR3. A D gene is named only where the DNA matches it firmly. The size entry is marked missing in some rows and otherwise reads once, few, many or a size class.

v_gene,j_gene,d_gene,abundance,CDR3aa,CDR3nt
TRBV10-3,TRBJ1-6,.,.,CASCNSYNSPLHF,TGTGCCTCCTGTAACTCCTATAATTCACCCCTCCACTTT
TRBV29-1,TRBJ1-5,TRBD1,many,CSVGQGWNQPQHF,TGCAGCGTTGGACAGGGTTGGAATCAGCCCCAGCATTTT
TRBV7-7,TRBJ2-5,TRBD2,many,CASSLAPSGQETQYF,TGTGCTAGCAGCTTAGCCCCTAGCGGCCAAGAGACCCAGTACTTC
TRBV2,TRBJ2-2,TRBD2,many,CASSSSGGFGTGELFF,TGTGCCAGCAGCTCCTCGGGAGGGTTCGGCACCGGGGAGCTGTTTTTT
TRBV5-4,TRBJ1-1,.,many,CASSRGAGEAFF,TGTGCCAGCAGCCGTGGGGCGGGTGAAGCTTTCTTT
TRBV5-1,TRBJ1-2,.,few,CASSLAGVANYGYTF,TGCGCCAGCAGCTTGGCAGGGGTAGCTAACTATGGCTACACCTTC
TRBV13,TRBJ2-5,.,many,CASSPPSRPRDQYF,TGTGCCAGCAGCCCACCCTCGCGCCCGCGGGACCAGTACTTC
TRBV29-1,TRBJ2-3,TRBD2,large,CSVEDSITSGQLDTQYF,TGCAGCGTTGAAGATTCGATAACTAGCGGGCAACTAGATACGCAGTATTTT
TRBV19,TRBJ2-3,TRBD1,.,CASSLGQGKSDTQYF,TGTGCCAGTAGCCTAGGACAGGGAAAATCAGATACGCAGTATTTT
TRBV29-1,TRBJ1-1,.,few,CSALRTVNTEAFF,TGCAGCGCGCTTCGGACAGTGAACACTGAAGCTTTCTTT
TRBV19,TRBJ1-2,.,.,CASSIFFSDGYTF,TGTGCCAGTAGTATCTTTTTTTCGGATGGCTACACCTTC
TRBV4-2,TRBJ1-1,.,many,CASARGPGDSDTEAFF,TGTGCCAGCGCCCGGGGGCCGGGGGACTCGGACACTGAAGCTTTCTTT
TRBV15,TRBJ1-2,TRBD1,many,CATSREAGGGYGYTF,TGTGCCACCAGCAGAGAGGCAGGGGGCGGCTATGGCTACACCTTC
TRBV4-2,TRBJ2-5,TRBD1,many,CASSQGQGGQETQYF,TGTGCCAGCAGCCAAGGACAGGGTGGACAAGAGACCCAGTACTTC
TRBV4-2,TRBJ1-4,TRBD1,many,CASSQISRGLGEKLFF,TGTGCCAGCAGCCAAATCAGCAGGGGGCTAGGAGAAAAACTGTTTTTT
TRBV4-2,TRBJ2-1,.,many,CASSQDSATRPYNEQFF,TGTGCCAGCAGCCAAGATAGTGCTACCCGACCCTACAATGAGCAGTTCTTC
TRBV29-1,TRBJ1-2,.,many,CSVARDLGRYGYTF,TGCAGCGTGGCCCGGGACCTAGGTCGATATGGCTACACCTTC
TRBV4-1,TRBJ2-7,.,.,CASSYYEGYEQYF,TGCGCCAGCAGCTACTACGAGGGGTACGAGCAGTACTTC
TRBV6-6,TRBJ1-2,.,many,CASTPGGGYTF,TGTGCCAGCACCCCTGGGGGAGGCTACACCTTC
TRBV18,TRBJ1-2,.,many,CASSPRGTGPYGYTF,TGTGCCAGCTCACCACGGGGCACAGGCCCCTATGGCTACACCTTC
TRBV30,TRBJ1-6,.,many,CAWSVRRGDSPLHF,TGTGCCTGGAGTGTACGGAGAGGAGATTCACCCCTCCACTTT
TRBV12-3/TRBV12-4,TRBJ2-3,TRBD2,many,CASSFWLAGTDTQYF,TGTGCCAGCAGTTTTTGGCTAGCGGGGACAGATACGCAGTATTTT
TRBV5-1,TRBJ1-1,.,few,CASRFTGVNTEAFF,TGCGCCAGCAGATTCACCGGGGTGAACACTGAAGCTTTCTTT